This record looks at one T cell receptor (beta chain) sequence and its context. Original data processing: Using reference gene primer amplification, nucleated cell counts were estimated. Produced via immunoSEQ multiplex PCR; TCRdb's table is partial and in-frame only. D and trimming come from the DNA, and the V and J calls and clone size come from that table. This sample has 150,000 to 200,000 clones, with around nine tenths found just once. The sample originates from a study of blood T cell repertoires in COVID-19. Across the whole study: T cells, B-cell-depleted T cells, or PBMCs supplied cDNA or gDNA.

Germline values: CDR1 GTSNPN, CDR2 SVGIG (reference sequence). This CDR3 is built from 12 residues. The V gene lost 2 bases and the J gene lost 0 bases, with 4 bases spanning the gap. Sequencing was performed on peripheral blood. The sequence was obtained from a woman between 70 and 85 years old with COVID-19, enrolled during active disease. The chain couples TRBV30 to TRBJ2-5, with D unclear. CDR3 nucleotides: TGTGCCTGGAGTCCTAACCAAGAGACCCAGTACTTC. Its protein product is CAWSPNQETQYF.